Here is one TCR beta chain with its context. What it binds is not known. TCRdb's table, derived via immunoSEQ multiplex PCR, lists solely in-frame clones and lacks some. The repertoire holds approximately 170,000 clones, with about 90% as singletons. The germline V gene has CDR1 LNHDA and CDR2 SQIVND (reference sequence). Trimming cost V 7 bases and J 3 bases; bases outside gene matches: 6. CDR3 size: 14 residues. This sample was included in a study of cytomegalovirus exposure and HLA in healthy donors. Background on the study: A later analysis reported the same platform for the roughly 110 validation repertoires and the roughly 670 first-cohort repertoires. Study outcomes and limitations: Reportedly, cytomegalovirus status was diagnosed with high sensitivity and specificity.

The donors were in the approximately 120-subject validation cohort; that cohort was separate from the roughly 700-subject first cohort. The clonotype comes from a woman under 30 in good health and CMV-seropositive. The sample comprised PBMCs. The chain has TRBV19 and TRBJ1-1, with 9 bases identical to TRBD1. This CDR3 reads CASKRTGDDTEAFF. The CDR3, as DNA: TGTGCCAGTAAACGGACAGGGGACGACACTGAAGCTTTCTTT. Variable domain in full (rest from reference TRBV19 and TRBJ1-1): DGGITQSPKYLFRKEGQNVTLSCEQNLNHDAMYWYRQDPGQGLRLIYYSQIVNDFQKGDIAEGYSVSREKKESFPLTVTSAQKNPTAFYLCASKRTGDDTEAFFGQGTRLTVV.